The 10 T cell receptor beta chains presented below share a single source sample, sequenced in a study of blood T cell repertoires in COVID-19. Only in-frame clones appear in the TCRdb table, and some are missing; sequencing was by immunoSEQ multiplex PCR. This table holds around 280,000 clones, approximately 88% found once. Material: PBMCs or T cells enriched from blood (not recorded which). Receptors were obtained from a woman in her 40s who had recovered from COVID-19.

This chain connects TRBV19 to TRBJ1-1, with 9 nucleotides matching TRBD1. Germline V gene data show CDR1 as LNHDA and CDR2 as SQIVND (reference sequence). The CDR3 contains 15 residues. Trimming took 2 bases from V and 4 from J; bases not matched to a gene: 5. The DNA of the CDR3 is TGTGCCAGTAGTATAATAGGGACAGGGCCCACTGAAGCTTTCTTT. Amino acid sequence: CASSIIGTGPTEAFF.

CDR3 DNA: TGTGCCAGCAGCTTAGCGCGGGGGCGCGGGGCTGAAGCTTTCTTT. The encoded protein is CASSLARGRGAEAFF. The chain has TRBV7-2 and TRBJ1-1, with a weak D call TRBD1 (6 bases). V dropped 0 bases and J dropped 6 bases, with 14 bases sitting between them. The germline V gene encodes CDR1 SGHTA and CDR2 FQGNSA. The CDR3 has 15 residues.

The chain recombines TRBV9 with TRBJ2-3; D unresolved. V gave up 0 bases and J gave up 1 base, with 6 bases separating them. Germline-derived CDR1 and CDR2 are SGDLS and YYNGEE. The CDR3 length is 14 residues. CDR3 sequence: CASSVVPGTDTQYF. In nucleotides, the CDR3 is TGTGCCAGCAGCGTAGTCCCTGGCACAGATACGCAGTATTTT.

This clone has a handful of counts. The chain combines TRBV30 with TRBJ2-1; D may be TRBD2 (6 bases). This CDR3 is built from 14 residues. Trimming pared 0 bases from V and 4 bases from J, leaving 10 bases between. Per germline, CDR1 GTSNPN and CDR2 SVGIG (reference sequence). The CDR3 DNA reads as TGTGCCTGGAGTGTGGGGACTTTATACAATGAGCAGTTCTTC. Protein product: CAWSVGTLYNEQFF.

This chain joins TRBV30 and TRBJ1-2; TRBD1 agrees at 10 bases. Germline values: CDR1 GTSNPN, CDR2 SVGIG (reference sequence). Trimming removed 4 bases from V and 10 bases from J; junction bases left unmatched: 6. This CDR3 is 12 amino acids long. The CDR3 protein is CAWTETGGFYTF. The CDR3, as DNA: TGTGCCTGGACCGAGACAGGGGGCTTCTACACCTTC.

The chain is built from TRBV11-1 and TRBJ1-1; D possibly corresponds to TRBD1 (5 bases). Germline V gene lookup returns CDR1 SGHAT and CDR2 FQDESV (reference sequence). The CDR3 is 13 residues long. The germline V and J ends were trimmed by 0 bases and 4 bases, with 6 bases remaining between them. The CDR3 protein is CASSLAQGTEAFF. The CDR3 nucleotides are TGTGCCAGCAGCTTAGCGCAGGGCACTGAAGCTTTCTTT.

V is TRBV28 and J is TRBJ1-1; 10 bases align to TRBD1. In germline, CDR1 is MDHEN, CDR2 SYDVKM. This CDR3 region has 13 residues. The junction had 7 bases not matched to a gene; V was cut back by 6 bases and J by 9 bases. The CDR3 DNA follows: TGTGCCAGCAGGTCGGGACAGGGGAGGAAAGCTTTCTTT. It is translated as CASRSGQGRKAFF.

V is TRBV5-4 and J is TRBJ1-3, with 7 bases that match TRBD1. CDR1 and CDR2 from the germline V gene are SGHNT and YYREEE (reference sequence). With 5 bases clipped from V and 4 bases from J, the junction kept 12 bases outside the gene matches. The CDR3 length is 16 residues. The chain's CDR3 is CASSLGGSSPGNTIYF. In nucleotides, the CDR3 is TGTGCCAGCAGTCTAGGGGGCAGTTCGCCCGGAAACACCATATATTTT. The full variable domain, its missing parts supplied by reference TRBV5-4 and TRBJ1-3, is ETGVTQSPTHLIKTRGQQVTLRCSSQSGHNTVSWYQQALGQGPQFIFQYYREEENGRGNFPPRFSGLQFPNYSSELNVNALELDDSALYLCASSLGGSSPGNTIYFGEGSWLTVV.

The J gene is TRBJ1-5, the V gene TRBV5-1, with D perhaps matching TRBD1 (6 bases). There are 15 residues in the CDR3. CDR1 is SGHRS and CDR2 is YFSETQ in the germline V gene. Deletions cut 4 bases from V and 7 bases from J, with 18 bases between. The CDR3 is CASSPTVGTGQPQHF. CDR3 nucleotide sequence: TGCGCCAGCAGCCCGACAGTGGGAACAGGGCAGCCCCAGCATTTT.

The chain combines TRBV3-1 (or the pseudogene TRBV3-2) with TRBJ2-3; D perhaps matches TRBD2 (7 bases). Trimming cost V 2 bases and J 6 bases, with 18 bases left between them. Germline loops: CDR1 LGHDT, CDR2 YNNKEL (reference sequence). This CDR3 spans 16 amino acids. CDR3 nucleotides: TGTGCCAGCAGCCAACAAGGGGGACTACGAACGGATACGCAGTATTTT. Amino acids: CASSQQGGLRTDTQYF.